The present T cell receptor beta chain was sequenced within a study of tumor-infiltrating lymphocytes in primary liver carcinoma. At the level of the study: Samples yielded about 3.5 to 7.5 million productive TCRbeta reads, similar across tissue types.

Co-extraction yielded RNA and DNA from around 20-30 mg of unsorted bulk tissue. The cohort consisted of patients whose primary liver carcinoma was surgically resected. The CDR3 spans 15 residues. V lost 8 bases to trimming and J lost 6 bases; unmatched junction nucleotides: 11. Germline V gene data show CDR1 as ENHRY and CDR2 as SYGVKD. The investigators made TCR beta cDNA from approximately 510 ng total RNA, using a constant-region primer. Three nested multiplex PCR rounds, a slightly modified ARM-PCR method, built the TCR beta libraries. Rounds one and two of PCR, each of around 11 cycles, were primed with TRBV1-TRBV30 forward primers and a C-beta reverse primer. TCRdb fed the multiplex PCR reads into MiXCR, producing one record per CDR3 protein. The sample holds 95,000 to 100,000 distinct CDR3 sequences, around 71% seen once.

The sample comprised liver tumor tissue from sampling region 2. The subset: tumor region T2, inferior pole. The chain couples TRBV10-3 to TRBJ2-1; the match to TRBD2 covers 9 bases. This receptor was identified in a woman aged 55-70 years with primary liver carcinoma and hepatitis B virus infection. CDR3 residues: CAIAAKHSGSNEQFF. CDR3 in DNA: TGTGCCATCGCTGCGAAACATAGCGGGAGCAATGAGCAGTTCTTC.